This T cell receptor beta chain originates from a study of long-term antiretroviral therapy in people with HIV. Study-wide results and caveats: Clonal expansions arising prior to ART prevailed in the repertoire at every time point.

With regard to this clone: No antigen is known for it.

Trimming took off 4 bases at V and 7 bases at J, with 14 bases between the two ends. This CDR3 has 13 amino acids. Germline CDR1 and CDR2: SGHRS and YFSETQ. The libraries were made with immunoSEQ v3.0 at survey level. Sequencing had a target that covered about 35,000-50,000 T-cell genomes per sample. The protocol was immunoSEQ multiplex PCR, while the TCRdb copy is restricted to in-frame clones and leaves out a portion. There are some 21,000 clones in the sample; roughly 80% occur only once, and around 5.7% lies in the top ten. Two or more post-ART PBMC samples, plus at least one pre-ART sample, were available for each donor.

The sequencing used unsorted PBMCs, collected 0.2 years after starting antiretroviral therapy. The chain carries TRBV5-1 and TRBJ1-2, with no clear D. The sequence was collected from a woman between 25 and 40 years old with HIV. CDR3 sequence reads: CASSPDMNLGYTF. For the CDR3, the DNA is TGCGCCAGCAGCCCTGACATGAATCTTGGCTACACCTTC.